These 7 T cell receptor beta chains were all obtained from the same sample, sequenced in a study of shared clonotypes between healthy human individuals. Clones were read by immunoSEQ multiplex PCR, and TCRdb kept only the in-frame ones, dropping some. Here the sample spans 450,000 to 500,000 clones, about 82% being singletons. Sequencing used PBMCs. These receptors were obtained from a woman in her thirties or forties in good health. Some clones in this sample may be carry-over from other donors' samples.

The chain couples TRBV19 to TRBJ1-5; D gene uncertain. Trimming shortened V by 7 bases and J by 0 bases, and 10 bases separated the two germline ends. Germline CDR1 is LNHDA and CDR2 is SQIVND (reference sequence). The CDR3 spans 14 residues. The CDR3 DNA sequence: TGTGCCAGTACCCGGGTTACTAGCAATCAGCCCCAGCATTTT. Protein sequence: CASTRVTSNQPQHF.

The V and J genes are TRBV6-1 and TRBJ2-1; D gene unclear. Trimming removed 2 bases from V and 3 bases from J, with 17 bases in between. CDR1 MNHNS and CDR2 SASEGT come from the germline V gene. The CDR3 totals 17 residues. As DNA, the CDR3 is TGTGCCAGCAGTGAACCGCCACTACTTATTTACTACAATGAGCAGTTCTTC. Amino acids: CASSEPPLLIYYNEQFF.

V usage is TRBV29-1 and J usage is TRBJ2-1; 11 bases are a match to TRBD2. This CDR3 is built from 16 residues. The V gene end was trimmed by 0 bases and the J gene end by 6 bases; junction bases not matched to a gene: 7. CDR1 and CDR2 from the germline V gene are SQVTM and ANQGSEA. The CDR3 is CSVEDLGLAAGNEQFF. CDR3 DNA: TGCAGCGTTGAAGATCTGGGACTAGCGGCGGGCAATGAGCAGTTCTTC.

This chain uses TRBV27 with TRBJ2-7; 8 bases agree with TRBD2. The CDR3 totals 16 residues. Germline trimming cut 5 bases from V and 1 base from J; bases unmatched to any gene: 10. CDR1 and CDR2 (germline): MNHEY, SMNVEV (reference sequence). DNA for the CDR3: TGTGCCAGCAGTGGACCGACTAGCGACAAGTCCTACGAGCAGTACTTC. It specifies CASSGPTSDKSYEQYF.

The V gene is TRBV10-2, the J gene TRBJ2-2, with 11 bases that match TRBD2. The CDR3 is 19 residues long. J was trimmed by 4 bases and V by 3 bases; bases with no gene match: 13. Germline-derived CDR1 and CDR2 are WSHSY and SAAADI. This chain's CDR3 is CASSDFGTSGYYGTGELFF. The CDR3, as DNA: TGCGCCAGCAGTGATTTCGGGACTAGCGGATATTATGGCACCGGGGAGCTGTTTTTT.

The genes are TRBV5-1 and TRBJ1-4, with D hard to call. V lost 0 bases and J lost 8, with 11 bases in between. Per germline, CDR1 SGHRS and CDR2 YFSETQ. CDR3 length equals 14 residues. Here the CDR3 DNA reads TGCGCCAGCAGCTTGGTAGCAGGCGCCGAAAAACTGTTTTTT. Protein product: CASSLVAGAEKLFF. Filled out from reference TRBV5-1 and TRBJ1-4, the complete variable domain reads KAGVTQTPRYLIKTRGQQVTLSCSPISGHRSVSWYQQTPGQGLQFLFEYFSETQRNKGNFPGRFSGRQFSNSRSEMNVSTLELGDSALYLCASSLVAGAEKLFFGSGTQLSVL.

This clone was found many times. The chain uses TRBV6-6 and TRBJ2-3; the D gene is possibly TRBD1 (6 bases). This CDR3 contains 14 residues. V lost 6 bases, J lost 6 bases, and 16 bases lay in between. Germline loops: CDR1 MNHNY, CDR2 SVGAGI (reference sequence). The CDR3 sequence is CASRNSGEWDTQYF. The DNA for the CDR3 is TGTGCCAGCAGAAATTCAGGGGAATGGGATACGCAGTATTTT.